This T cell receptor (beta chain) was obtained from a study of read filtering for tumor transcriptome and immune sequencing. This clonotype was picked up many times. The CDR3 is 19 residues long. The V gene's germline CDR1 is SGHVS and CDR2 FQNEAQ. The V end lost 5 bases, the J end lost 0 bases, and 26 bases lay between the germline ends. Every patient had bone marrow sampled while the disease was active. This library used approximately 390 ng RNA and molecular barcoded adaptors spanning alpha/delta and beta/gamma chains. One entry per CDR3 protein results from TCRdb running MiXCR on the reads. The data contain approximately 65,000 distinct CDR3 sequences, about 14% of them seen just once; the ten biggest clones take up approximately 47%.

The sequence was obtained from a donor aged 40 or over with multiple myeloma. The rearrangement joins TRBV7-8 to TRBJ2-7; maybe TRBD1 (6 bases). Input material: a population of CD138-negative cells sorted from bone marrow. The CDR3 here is CASSGPEWWQGITSYEQYF. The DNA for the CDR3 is TGTGCCAGCAGCGGACCCGAATGGTGGCAGGGGATAACCTCCTACGAGCAGTACTTC.